This TCR beta chain came from a study of shared clonotypes between healthy human individuals. Concerning this clone itself: Its cognate antigen is unknown.

It was CD45RO-negative cells, positively selected for CCR7, that made up naive CD8 cells, with terminally differentiated effector memory CD45RA+ cells excluded. None of the donors, who were healthy HIV-negative adults, had recently had acute infections or vaccinations. The authors ran the assay at deep level. Sequencing was performed with immunoSEQ multiplex PCR; in TCRdb, only in-frame clones are kept and a portion is missing. The sample consists of approximately 1.9 million clones, 80% to 95% of them appearing once. General study results and limits: Of the naive CD4 clonotypes, around 4.9% were shared across several donors.

In germline, CDR1 is LNHDA, CDR2 SQIVND (reference sequence). Trimming at V came to 9 bases and at J to 0 bases, leaving 5 bases not matched to a gene. The CDR3 is 14 amino acids. The chain uses TRBV19 and TRBJ1-3; 7 bases align to TRBD1. Sequencing used naive CD8+ T cells from PBMCs. The receptor was derived from a man aged 18 to 29 in good health. Some clones in this sample may be carry-over from other donors' samples. CDR3 protein: CASRQGSSGNTIYF. CDR3 sequence (DNA): TGTGCCAGCAGACAGGGAAGCTCTGGAAACACCATATATTTT.